One sample yielded the 2 T cell receptor beta chains listed below, sequenced in a study of blood T cell repertoires in COVID-19. Here immunoSEQ multiplex PCR was the method, and the copy in TCRdb shows in-frame clones only, minus some. The sample yields about 340,000 clones, around 83% seen once. The sample taken for sequencing was peripheral blood. The receptor source for this set is a man under 40 with active or convalescent COVID-19.

This clone was seen only once. The chain carries TRBV2 and TRBJ2-3, with a tentative D call TRBD2 (6 bases). This CDR3 has 19 amino acids. The ends were cut back, 3 bases at V and 6 bases at J, with 28 bases in the middle. Germline V CDR1 and CDR2: SNHLY, FYNNEI. The CDR3 sequence is CASSDPAAAFSGPRDTQYF. The CDR3 bases are TGTGCCAGCAGTGACCCCGCCGCGGCTTTTAGCGGCCCCCGGGATACGCAGTATTTT.

The genes are TRBV27 and TRBJ2-4; 10 nucleotides match TRBD2. V dropped 1 base and J dropped 2; count of bases not matched to a gene: 11. Germline V gene lookup returns CDR1 MNHEY and CDR2 SMNVEV (reference sequence). The CDR3 is made up of 19 amino acids. CDR3 loop: CASSLFTSGKRSPKNIQYF. The CDR3 region has the DNA TGTGCCAGCAGTTTATTTACTAGCGGGAAGCGGAGTCCCAAAAACATTCAGTACTTC.